These 32 T cell receptor beta chains were all obtained from the same sample, sequenced in a study of blood T cells in healthy people across ages. The authors ran a second PCR of 7 to 11 cycles using a sample-barcoded 5' primer and a J-beta primer mix. TCRdb processed the 5' RACE reads anew with MiXCR; each CDR3 protein has one entry. The sample lists about 1.5 million distinct CDR3 sequences; 42% were seen once. Sequencing input: blood. The source is a woman aged 18-29 years in good health.

This clonotype has a handful of counts. The genes are TRBV28 and TRBJ1-2; TRBD1 might be the D (6 bases). The CDR3 is 12 amino acids. The ends were cut back, 10 bases at V and 4 bases at J, with 13 bases in the middle. CDR1 MDHEN and CDR2 SYDVKM come from the germline V gene. In nucleotides, the CDR3 is TGTGCCACCCAGGGGAAAGGCTATGGCTACACCTTC. Translation gives CATQGKGYGYTF.

Regarding this clonotype: This could be a read error, since a much larger clone is one nucleotide away. The chain uses TRBV2 and TRBJ1-2; D remains unclear. V lost 6 bases, J lost 8 bases, and 13 bases lay in between. This CDR3 contains 12 residues. In germline, CDR1 is SNHLY, CDR2 FYNNEI. This CDR3 is CASREGSCGYTF. In DNA form, the CDR3 reads TGTGCCAGCAGGGAGGGTTCATGCGGCTACACCTTC. Full variable domain (outside the CDR3, taken from reference TRBV2 and TRBJ1-2): EPEVTQTPSHQVTQMGQEVILRCVPISNHLYFYWYRQILGQKVEFLVSFYNNEISEKSEIFDDQFSVERPDGSNFTLKIRSTKLEDSAMYFCASREGSCGYTFGSGTRLTVV.

The V gene is TRBV5-6, the J gene TRBJ2-5; 9 positions match TRBD2. After removal of 3 bases from V and 11 bases from J, the junction contained 11 bases not matched to a gene. The CDR3 extends over 14 amino acids. Germline values: CDR1 SGHDT, CDR2 YYEEEE. The CDR3 DNA is TGTGCCAGCAGCTGGCGGGAGGGCCTGAATGAGCAGTACTTC. Encoded protein: CASSWREGLNEQYF.

This clonotype has a handful of counts. CDR3 nucleotide sequence: TGTGCCAGCAGTTTACCGATTAATTCACCCCTCCACTTT. Protein sequence: CASSLPINSPLHF. The J gene is TRBJ1-6, the V gene TRBV28; D not certain. CDR3 length: 13 amino acids. Looked up from germline, CDR1 is MDHEN and CDR2 is SYDVKM. Trimming took 2 bases from V and 6 from J, leaving 5 bases between them.

This clonotype has just one count. V usage is TRBV12-3 or TRBV12-4 and J usage is TRBJ1-1; possibly TRBD1 for D (6 bases). The CDR3 covers 15 residues. Between the trimmed V and J ends, which lost 4 bases and 5 bases, there was a span of 17 bases. CDR3 sequence reads: CASSSTRQGWTEAFF. In DNA, the CDR3 is TGTGCCAGCAGTTCAACGCGCCAGGGGTGGACTGAAGCTTTCTTT.

This clonotype was seen more than once but under ten times. This chain uses TRBV9 with TRBJ2-7; D not resolved. V lost 0 bases and J lost 3, with 10 bases in between. Germline V gene lookup returns CDR1 SGDLS and CDR2 YYNGEE. The CDR3 runs 14 residues. CDR3 nucleotides: TGTGCCAGCAGCGTAGGATCAGGTATCTACGAGCAGTACTTC. The encoded protein is CASSVGSGIYEQYF.

The rearrangement links TRBV7-8 to TRBJ1-2; D is uncertain. This CDR3 has 13 amino acids. V was shortened by 1 base and J by 4 bases, with 7 bases between the two germline ends. Germline assignment: CDR1 SGHVS and CDR2 FQNEAQ. CDR3 nucleotide sequence: TGTGCCAGCAGCTTAGGGGATCCCTATGGCTACACCTTC. It specifies CASSLGDPYGYTF.

This chain uses TRBV20-1 with TRBJ2-3, with a weak D call TRBD2 (5 bases). Germline V gives CDR1 DFQATT, CDR2 SNEGSKA (reference sequence). V lost 0 bases and J 2 bases, leaving 15 bases between the germline ends. The CDR3 is 16 amino acids. The CDR3 DNA is TGCAGTGCTAGAGACAGGACTCGACCCCTCACAGATACGCAGTATTTT. Its translation: CSARDRTRPLTDTQYF.

This clonotype was counted a few times. The V and J genes are TRBV28 and TRBJ2-5, with 8 bases that match TRBD2. Per germline, CDR1 MDHEN and CDR2 SYDVKM. V lost 6 bases, J lost 5 bases, and 8 bases stayed unmatched. The CDR3 runs 14 residues. CDR3: CASRARTSRETQYF. The CDR3 DNA sequence: TGTGCCAGCAGGGCTCGGACTAGCCGGGAGACCCAGTACTTC.

The chain uses TRBV29-1 and TRBJ2-7, with D perhaps matching TRBD1 or TRBD2 (5 bases each). This CDR3 is built from 13 residues. V shed 6 bases and J shed 7 bases, with 19 bases lying between them. Germline V lookup: CDR1 SQVTM, CDR2 ANQGSEA. The CDR3 loop is CSVPGTAAGEQYF. CDR3 nucleotides: TGCAGCGTCCCCGGGACGGCCGCCGGGGAGCAGTACTTC.

The rearrangement uses TRBV30 and TRBJ2-1; D may be TRBD1 (5 bases). Germline V gene sequence: CDR1 GTSNPN, CDR2 SVGIG (reference sequence). The CDR3 covers 14 residues. Trimming pared 3 bases from V and 4 bases from J, leaving 13 bases between. CDR3 in DNA: TGTGCCTGGAGGGCAGGGTTTGGGTACAATGAGCAGTTCTTC. Amino acids: CAWRAGFGYNEQFF.

This chain joins TRBV12-3 or TRBV12-4 and TRBJ1-6, with D hard to call. Trimming cost V 3 bases and J 13 bases, with 10 bases left between them. The CDR3 length is 12 residues. Here the CDR3 DNA reads TGTGCCAGCAGTTTTGGTCTGGCTCCCCTCCACTTT. It codes for CASSFGLAPLHF.

The rearrangement joins TRBV4-1 to TRBJ2-1; tentatively, D is TRBD2 (6 bases). Trimming took off 1 base at V and 0 bases at J, with 13 bases between the two ends. The V gene's germline CDR1 is MGHRA and CDR2 YSYEKL. The CDR3 runs 17 residues. This chain's CDR3 is CASSQVGLRSSYNEQFF. The CDR3 coding sequence is TGCGCCAGCAGCCAAGTGGGACTCCGGAGCTCCTACAATGAGCAGTTCTTC.

This clonotype has only a few counts. V is TRBV6-5 and J is TRBJ2-7; D could derive from TRBD1 or TRBD2 (5 bases each). V lost 2 bases to trimming and J lost 2 bases, with 13 bases between them. Germline V lookup: CDR1 MNHEY, CDR2 SVGAGI. The CDR3 length is 15 residues. The CDR3 sequence: CASSYMGPRTYEQYF. CDR3 in DNA: TGTGCCAGCAGTTACATGGGACCTCGAACCTACGAGCAGTACTTC.

This chain links TRBV4-2 with TRBJ2-1; weak D call: TRBD2 (6 bases). This CDR3 has 15 amino acids. The V gene lost 0 bases and the J gene lost 9 bases, with 15 bases spanning the gap. The germline CDR1 and CDR2 sequences are LGHNA and YNFKEQ. CDR3 in DNA: TGTGCCAGCAGCCAAGATGTAGGGAGGTTTGCTGAGCAGTTCTTC. It translates to CASSQDVGRFAEQFF.

The chain recombines TRBV7-3 with TRBJ2-1; D is possibly TRBD2 (5 bases). Germline V gives CDR1 SGHTA, CDR2 FQGTGA. The V end lost 8 bases, the J end lost 2 bases, and 13 bases lay between the germline ends. There are 14 residues in the CDR3. CDR3 in DNA: TGTGCCAGCGCACAAGTCGGGACCTACAATGAGCAGTTCTTC. It yields the protein CASAQVGTYNEQFF. The entire variable domain, with the rest obtained from reference TRBV7-3 and TRBJ2-1, is as follows: GAGVSQTPSNKVTEKGKYVELRCDPISGHTALYWYRQSLGQGPEFLIYFQGTGAADDSGLPNDRFFAVRPEGSVSTLKIQRTERGDSAVYLCASAQVGTYNEQFFGPGTRLTVL.

V usage is TRBV6-1 and J usage is TRBJ1-1; D is uncertain. Trimming left V 7 bases short and J 0 bases short, with 12 bases between. The CDR3 extends over 14 amino acids. The germline V gene encodes CDR1 MNHNS and CDR2 SASEGT. In DNA form, the CDR3 reads TGTGCCAGCAACCAAAGGGAAATGAACACTGAAGCTTTCTTT. It codes for CASNQREMNTEAFF.

This clonotype was observed a handful of times. This chain joins TRBV4-1 and TRBJ2-3; D is unresolved. The CDR3 loop spans 16 amino acids. Germline loops: CDR1 MGHRA, CDR2 YSYEKL. V lost 0 bases to trimming and J lost 1 base, with 11 bases between them. CDR3 DNA: TGCGCCAGCAGCCAAGATCCGTGGGTCGGCACAGATACGCAGTATTTT. Its protein is CASSQDPWVGTDTQYF.

The chain carries TRBV4-1 and TRBJ2-7; 13 bases are shared with TRBD2. Germline V CDR1 and CDR2: MGHRA, YSYEKL. This CDR3 spans 17 amino acids. After removal of 4 bases from V and 7 bases from J, the junction contained 13 bases not matched to a gene. In DNA form, the CDR3 reads TGCGCCAGCAGCCTTCAACTAGCGGGAGGGTCCTGGAAGGAGCAGTACTTC. Encoded protein: CASSLQLAGGSWKEQYF.

In its sample, this clonotype was seen once. The rearrangement uses TRBV20-1 and TRBJ2-7, with D possibly TRBD1 on 6 matching bases. Germline CDR1 and CDR2: DFQATT and SNEGSKA (reference sequence). The CDR3 sequence is 14 residues long. The CDR3 DNA is TGCAGGGGGGCACCCGACAGGAACTCCTACGAGCAGTACTTC. Encoded protein: CRGAPDRNSYEQYF.

The chain combines TRBV20-1 with TRBJ2-2, with D hard to call. CDR3 length: 15 residues. Germline loops: CDR1 DFQATT, CDR2 SNEGSKA (reference sequence). The V end was cut by 4 bases, the J end by 0 bases, with 12 bases between. This CDR3 is CSATKDPANTGELFF. CDR3 DNA sequence: TGCAGTGCTACGAAAGACCCTGCGAACACCGGGGAGCTGTTTTTT.

The chain links TRBV6-5 to TRBJ2-7; 8 bases agree with TRBD1. Germline V gene lookup returns CDR1 MNHEY and CDR2 SVGAGI. This CDR3 has 15 amino acids. V trimming: 6 bases; J trimming: 5 bases; junction bases outside the gene matches: 12. Here the CDR3 reads CASSVLGTGNNEQYF. CDR3 in DNA: TGTGCCAGCAGCGTACTGGGGACAGGTAACAACGAGCAGTACTTC.

In this sample, this clonotype turned up a few times. The chain employs TRBV4-1 and TRBJ1-2, with unresolved D. V was cut by 1 base and J by 6 bases, with 12 bases left in between. The CDR3 consists of 14 residues. Germline CDR1 is MGHRA and CDR2 is YSYEKL. DNA of the CDR3: TGCGCCAGCAGCCAAGTTGCACAGATTCATGGCTACACCTTC. It translates to CASSQVAQIHGYTF.

The chain combines TRBV27 with TRBJ2-5; D perhaps matches TRBD2 (6 bases). The length of the CDR3 is 12 residues. V was cut by 1 base and J by 7 bases, with 7 bases left in between. In germline, CDR1 is MNHEY, CDR2 SMNVEV (reference sequence). This CDR3 reads CASSLWGGTQYF. The CDR3 region has the DNA TGTGCCAGCAGTTTATGGGGAGGGACCCAGTACTTC.

The gene calls are TRBV20-1 and TRBJ2-7; D unclear. Germline V CDR1 and CDR2: DFQATT, SNEGSKA (reference sequence). This CDR3 spans 13 amino acids. Trimming shortened V by 4 bases and J by 3 bases, and 13 bases separated the two germline ends. CDR3 DNA sequence: TGCAGTGCTAATGGAGCGACTCTCTACGAGCAGTACTTC. This sequence encodes CSANGATLYEQYF.

This clonotype was recorded many times. The junction departs from the called germline gene at one end, perhaps through a read error. This chain connects TRBV2 to TRBJ2-3, with TRBD1 as a possible D gene (6 bases). There are 15 residues in the CDR3. CDR1 SNHLY and CDR2 FYNNEI come from the germline V gene. Written as DNA, the CDR3 is TGCGCCAGCAGCCCCAACAGGGTTAGCACAGATACGCAGTATTTT. Translating it yields CASSPNRVSTDTQYF.

The chain employs TRBV14 and TRBJ1-2; no reliable D call. The germline gives CDR1 SGHDN, CDR2 FVKESK. The V end was cut by 4 bases, the J end by 0 bases, with 12 bases between. This CDR3 comprises 15 residues. In DNA form, the CDR3 reads TGTGCCAGCAGCCGATTCTCACAACCTAACTATGGCTACACCTTC. This gives the protein CASSRFSQPNYGYTF.

The genes are TRBV9 and TRBJ2-3, with D possibly matching TRBD2 (6 bases). Germline V gives CDR1 SGDLS, CDR2 YYNGEE. This CDR3 comprises 16 residues. With 0 bases removed from V and 0 bases from J, the gap between germline ends came to 11 bases. CDR3 sequence (DNA): TGTGCCAGCAGCGTAGGCGGGGTGATAAGCACAGATACGCAGTATTTT. Its translation: CASSVGGVISTDTQYF.

The chain is built from TRBV6-5 and TRBJ2-1; 8 nucleotides agree with TRBD2. This CDR3 region has 15 residues. Germline values: CDR1 MNHEY, CDR2 SVGAGI. The junction had 15 bases not matched to a gene; V was cut back by 7 bases and J by 10 bases. CDR3 nucleotide sequence: TGTGCCAGCACCCGAACGAGCGGGAGTAGCAAGGAGCAGTTCTTC. Translation gives CASTRTSGSSKEQFF.

This clonotype was counted only a few times. This rearrangement joins TRBV29-1 to TRBJ2-2, with D perhaps TRBD2 (5 bases). Germline V gives CDR1 SQVTM, CDR2 ANQGSEA. Trimming took 0 bases from V and 3 from J, leaving 8 bases between them. The CDR3 has 14 amino acids. For the CDR3, the DNA is TGCAGCGTTGAAGATACGAGGGACACCGGGGAGCTGTTTTTT. Amino acid sequence: CSVEDTRDTGELFF.

The chain uses TRBV20-1 and TRBJ1-2, with TRBD1 matching 8 bases. With 0 bases clipped from V and 1 base from J, the junction kept 7 bases outside the gene matches. The CDR3 covers 16 residues. Germline V gene sequence: CDR1 DFQATT, CDR2 SNEGSKA (reference sequence). CDR3 sequence (DNA): TGCAGTGCTAGAGATCCCGCGACAGGGGTTAACTATGGCTACACCTTC. Protein sequence: CSARDPATGVNYGYTF.

In regard to this clonotype: The junction and the germline gene differ at one end; a read error may be behind it. V is TRBV10-3 and J is TRBJ1-2; 8 bases fit TRBD1. Germline V gene data show CDR1 as ENHRY and CDR2 as SYGVKD. The CDR3 is made up of 13 amino acids. The CDR3, as DNA: TGTGCCATCAGTGGGACAGGGAACTATGACTACACCTTC. This gives the protein CAISGTGNYDYTF.